This T cell receptor (beta chain) was sequenced during a study of cytomegalovirus exposure and HLA in healthy donors. Germline assignment: CDR1 SGHTA and CDR2 FQGNSA. V lost 0 bases and J lost 5; bases outside the gene matches: 6. The CDR3 is 15 amino acids. The PCR ran on 60 Vbeta and 13 Jbeta primers. This table comes from immunoSEQ multiplex PCR, and its TCRdb copy is limited to in-frame clones, with some not included. The sample has 160,000 or so clones, around 69% seen once; the top ten hold approximately 1.3%. The donors, nominally healthy at sampling, likely had unrecorded immune exposures. The material sequenced was PBMCs. The sequence derives from a man between 60 and 75 years old in good health and CMV-seronegative. The chain carries TRBV7-2 and TRBJ1-1; 7 bases are shared with TRBD1. The CDR3 nucleotides read TGTGCCAGCAGCTTAGCCCAGATCAGGGGGACTGAAGCTTTCTTT. It encodes CASSLAQIRGTEAFF.